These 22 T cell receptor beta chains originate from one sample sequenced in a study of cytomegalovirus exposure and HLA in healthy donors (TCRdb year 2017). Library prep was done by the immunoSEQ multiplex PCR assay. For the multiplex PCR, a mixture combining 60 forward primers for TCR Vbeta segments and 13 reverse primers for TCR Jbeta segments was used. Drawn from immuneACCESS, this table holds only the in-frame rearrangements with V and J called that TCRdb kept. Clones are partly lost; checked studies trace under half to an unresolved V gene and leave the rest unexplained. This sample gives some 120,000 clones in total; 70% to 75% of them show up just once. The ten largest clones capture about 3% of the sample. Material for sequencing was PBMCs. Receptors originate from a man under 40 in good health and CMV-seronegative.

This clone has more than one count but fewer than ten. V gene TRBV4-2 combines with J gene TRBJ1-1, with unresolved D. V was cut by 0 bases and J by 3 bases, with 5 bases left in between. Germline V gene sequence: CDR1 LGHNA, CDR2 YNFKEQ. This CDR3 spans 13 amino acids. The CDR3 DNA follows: TGTGCCAGCAGCCAAGAGGCCGACACTGAAGCTTTCTTT. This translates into CASSQEADTEAFF.

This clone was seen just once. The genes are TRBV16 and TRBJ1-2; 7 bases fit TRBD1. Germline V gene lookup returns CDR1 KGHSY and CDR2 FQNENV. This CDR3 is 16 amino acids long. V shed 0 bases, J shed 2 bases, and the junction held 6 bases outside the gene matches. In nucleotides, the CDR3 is TGTGCCAGCAGCCAATCAATCCAGGGGGAAAACTATGGCTACACCTTC. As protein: CASSQSIQGENYGYTF.

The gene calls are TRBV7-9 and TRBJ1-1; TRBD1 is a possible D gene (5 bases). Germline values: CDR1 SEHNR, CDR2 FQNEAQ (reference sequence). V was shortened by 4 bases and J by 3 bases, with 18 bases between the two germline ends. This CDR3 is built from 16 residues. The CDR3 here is CASSSPRWGWDTEAFF. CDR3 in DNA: TGTGCCAGCAGCTCCCCACGGTGGGGCTGGGACACTGAAGCTTTCTTT.

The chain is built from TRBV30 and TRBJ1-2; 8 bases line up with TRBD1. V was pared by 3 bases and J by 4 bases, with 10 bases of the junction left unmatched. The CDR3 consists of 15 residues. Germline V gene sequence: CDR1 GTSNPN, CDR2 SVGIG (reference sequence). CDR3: CAWRVQGAGVYGYTF. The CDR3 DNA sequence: TGTGCCTGGAGAGTTCAGGGGGCGGGAGTCTATGGCTACACCTTC.

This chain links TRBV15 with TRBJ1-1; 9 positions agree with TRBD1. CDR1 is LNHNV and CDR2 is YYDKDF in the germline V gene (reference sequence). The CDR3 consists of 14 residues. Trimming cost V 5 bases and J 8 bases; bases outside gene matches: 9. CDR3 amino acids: CATSGTTGGWEAFF. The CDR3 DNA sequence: TGTGCCACCAGCGGAACTACAGGGGGCTGGGAAGCTTTCTTT. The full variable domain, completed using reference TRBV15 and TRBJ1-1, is DAMVIQNPRYQVTQFGKPVTLSCSQTLNHNVMYWYQQKSSQAPKLLFHYYDKDFNNEADTPDNFQSRRPNTSFCFLDIRSPGLGDTAMYLCATSGTTGGWEAFFGQGTRLTVV.

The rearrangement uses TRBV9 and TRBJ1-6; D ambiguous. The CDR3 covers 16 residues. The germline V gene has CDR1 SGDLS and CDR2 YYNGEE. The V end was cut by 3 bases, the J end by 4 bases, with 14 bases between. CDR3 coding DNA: TGTGCCAGCAGCGCCCAGGCCGCGGGATATAATTCACCCCTCCACTTT. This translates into CASSAQAAGYNSPLHF.

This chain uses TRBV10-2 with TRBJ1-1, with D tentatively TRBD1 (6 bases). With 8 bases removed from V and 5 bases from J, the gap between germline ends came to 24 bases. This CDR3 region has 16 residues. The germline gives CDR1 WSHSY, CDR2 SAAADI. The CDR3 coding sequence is TGCGCCAGCGCGACAGGCGGCCTCGTAGGGGATACTGAAGCTTTCTTT. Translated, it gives CASATGGLVGDTEAFF.

This CDR3 is CASSYFLSGTELYTF. In nucleotides, the CDR3 is TGTGCCAGCAGTTACTTTTTGTCCGGGACAGAGCTCTACACCTTC. The chain carries TRBV6-5 and TRBJ1-2; 7 nucleotides align to TRBD1. This CDR3 is 15 amino acids long. Germline CDR1 is MNHEY and CDR2 is SVGAGI. The V gene end was trimmed by 1 base and the J gene end by 10 bases; junction bases not matched to a gene: 12.

The chain's CDR3 is CASSSGGDGRANEQFF. CDR3 nucleotide sequence: TGTGCCAGCAGCTCCGGGGGGGACGGGAGGGCCAATGAGCAGTTCTTC. J is TRBJ2-1 and V is TRBV7-3, with 8 nucleotides matching TRBD2. There are 16 residues in the CDR3. The V gene's germline CDR1 is SGHTA and CDR2 FQGTGA. V shed 4 bases and J 6 bases; nucleotides not matched to a gene: 11. Together with reference TRBV7-3 and TRBJ2-1, the CDR3 gives the full variable domain: GAGVSQTPSNKVTEKGKYVELRCDPISGHTALYWYRQSLGQGPEFLIYFQGTGAADDSGLPNDRFFAVRPEGSVSTLKIQRTERGDSAVYLCASSSGGDGRANEQFFGPGTRLTVL.

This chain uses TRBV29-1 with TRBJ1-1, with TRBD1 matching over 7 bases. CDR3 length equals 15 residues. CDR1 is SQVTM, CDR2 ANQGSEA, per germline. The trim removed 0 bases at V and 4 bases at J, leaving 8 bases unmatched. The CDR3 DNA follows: TGCAGCGTTGAAGAGGGTTCATCAGGGGGCACTGAAGCTTTCTTT. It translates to CSVEEGSSGGTEAFF.

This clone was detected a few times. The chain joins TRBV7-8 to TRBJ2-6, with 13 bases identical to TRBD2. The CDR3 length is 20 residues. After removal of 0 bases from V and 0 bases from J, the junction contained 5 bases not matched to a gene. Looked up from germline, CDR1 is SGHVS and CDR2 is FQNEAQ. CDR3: CASSLARGLAGTSGANVLTF. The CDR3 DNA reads TGTGCCAGCAGCTTAGCGCGGGGACTAGCGGGGACCTCTGGGGCCAACGTCCTGACTTTC.

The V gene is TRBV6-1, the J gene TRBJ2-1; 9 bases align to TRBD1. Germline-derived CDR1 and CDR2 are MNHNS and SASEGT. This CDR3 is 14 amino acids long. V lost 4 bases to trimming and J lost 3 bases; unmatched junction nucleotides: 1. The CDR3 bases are TGTGCCAGCAGTGTGGACAGGGGCTACAATGAGCAGTTCTTC. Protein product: CASSVDRGYNEQFF.

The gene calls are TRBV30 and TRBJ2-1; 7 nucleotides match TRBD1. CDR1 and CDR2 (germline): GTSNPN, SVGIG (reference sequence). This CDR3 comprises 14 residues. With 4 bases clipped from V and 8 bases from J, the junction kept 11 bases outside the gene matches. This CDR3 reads CAWTGTAKAHEQFF. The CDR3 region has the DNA TGTGCCTGGACCGGGACAGCAAAAGCCCATGAGCAGTTCTTC. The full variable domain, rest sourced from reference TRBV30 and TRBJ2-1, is SQTIHQWPATLVQPVGSPLSLECTVEGTSNPNLYWYRQAAGRGLQLLFYSVGIGQISSEVPQNLSASRPQDRQFILSSKKLLLSDSGFYLCAWTGTAKAHEQFFGPGTRLTVL.

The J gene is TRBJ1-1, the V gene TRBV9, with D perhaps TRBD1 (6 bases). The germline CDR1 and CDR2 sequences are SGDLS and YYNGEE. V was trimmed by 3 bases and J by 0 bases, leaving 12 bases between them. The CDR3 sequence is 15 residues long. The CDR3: CASSATGNMNTEAFF. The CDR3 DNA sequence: TGTGCCAGCAGCGCAACAGGGAACATGAACACTGAAGCTTTCTTT.

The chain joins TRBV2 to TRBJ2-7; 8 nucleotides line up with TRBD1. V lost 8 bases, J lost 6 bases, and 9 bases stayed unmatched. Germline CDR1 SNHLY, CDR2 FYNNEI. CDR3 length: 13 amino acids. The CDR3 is CASQGAIRVEQYF. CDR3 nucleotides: TGTGCCAGCCAGGGGGCGATTCGCGTCGAGCAGTACTTC. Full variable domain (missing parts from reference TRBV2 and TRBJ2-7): EPEVTQTPSHQVTQMGQEVILRCVPISNHLYFYWYRQILGQKVEFLVSFYNNEISEKSEIFDDQFSVERPDGSNFTLKIRSTKLEDSAMYFCASQGAIRVEQYFGPGTRLTVT.

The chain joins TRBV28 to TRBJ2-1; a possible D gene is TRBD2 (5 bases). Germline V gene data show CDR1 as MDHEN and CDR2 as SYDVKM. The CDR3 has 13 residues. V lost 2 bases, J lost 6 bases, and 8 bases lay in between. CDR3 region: CASSLPGFNEQFF. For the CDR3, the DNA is TGTGCCAGCAGTTTACCGGGGTTCAATGAGCAGTTCTTC. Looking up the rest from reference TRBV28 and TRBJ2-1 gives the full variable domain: DVKVTQSSRYLVKRTGEKVFLECVQDMDHENMFWYRQDPGLGLRLIYFSYDVKMKEKGDIPEGYSVSREKKERFSLILESASTNQTSMYLCASSLPGFNEQFFGPGTRLTVL.

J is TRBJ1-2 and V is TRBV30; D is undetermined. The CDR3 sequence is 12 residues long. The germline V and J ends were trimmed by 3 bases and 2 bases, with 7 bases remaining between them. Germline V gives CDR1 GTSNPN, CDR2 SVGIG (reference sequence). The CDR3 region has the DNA TGTGCCTGGAGCGGGGAGAACTATGGCTACACCTTC. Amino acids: CAWSGENYGYTF.

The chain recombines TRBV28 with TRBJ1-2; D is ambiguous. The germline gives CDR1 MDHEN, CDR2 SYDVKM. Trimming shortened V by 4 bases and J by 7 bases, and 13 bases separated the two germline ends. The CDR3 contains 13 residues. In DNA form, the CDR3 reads TGTGCCAGCAGTTCACCCGAGAGTGTTGGCTACACCTTC. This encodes CASSSPESVGYTF.

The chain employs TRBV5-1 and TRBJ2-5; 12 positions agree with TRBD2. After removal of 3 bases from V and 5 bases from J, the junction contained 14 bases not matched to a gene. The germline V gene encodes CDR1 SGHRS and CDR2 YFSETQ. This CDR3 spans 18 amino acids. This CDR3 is CASSSITGLAGFQETQYF. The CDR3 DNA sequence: TGCGCCAGCAGCTCGATAACTGGACTAGCGGGATTTCAGGAGACCCAGTACTTC.

The CDR3 loop is CASSTTPPKASGRSGEQYF. CDR3 DNA sequence: TGTGCCAGCAGTACTACCCCTCCTAAGGCTAGCGGGAGGTCCGGGGAGCAGTACTTC. The J gene is TRBJ2-7, the V gene TRBV27, with 11 bases aligning to TRBD2. Germline CDR1 MNHEY, CDR2 SMNVEV (reference sequence). Losses at the gene ends were 5 bases for V and 7 bases for J; bases not matched to a gene: 22. This CDR3 is 19 amino acids long.

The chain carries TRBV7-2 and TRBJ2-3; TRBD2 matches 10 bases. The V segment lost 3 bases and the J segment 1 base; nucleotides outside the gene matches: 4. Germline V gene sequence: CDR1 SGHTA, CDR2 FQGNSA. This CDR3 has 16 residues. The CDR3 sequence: CASSFYGTSGTDTQYF. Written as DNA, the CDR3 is TGTGCCAGCAGCTTTTATGGGACTAGCGGCACAGATACGCAGTATTTT.

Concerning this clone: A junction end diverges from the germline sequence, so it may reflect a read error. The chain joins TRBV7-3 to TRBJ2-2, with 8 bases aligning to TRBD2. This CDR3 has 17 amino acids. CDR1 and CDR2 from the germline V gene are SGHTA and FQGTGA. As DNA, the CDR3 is TGTGCCAGCAGCCTAACAGTGGCGGGGGGCCGCACCGGGGAGCTGTTTTTT. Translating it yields CASSLTVAGGRTGELFF.